This is a list of T cell receptor beta chains from one sample in a study of blood T cell repertoires in COVID-19. Assay used: immunoSEQ multiplex PCR; TCRdb lists only in-frame clones, some missing. The sample shows approximately 120,000 clones, roughly 87% of them seen only once. The sample consisted of peripheral blood. These receptors came from a woman older than 75 with acute or convalescent COVID-19. Each CDR3 is given with its conserved first and last residue. A D gene is named only where the DNA matches it firmly. Size is omitted from some rows. Given values are once, few, many or a class for expanded clones.

>.|TRBV11-2|TRBJ2-3|.
TGTGCCAGCAGCCCGGCTTGGGGCGCAGATACGCAGTATTTT
CASSPAWGADTQYF
>TRBD1|TRBV18|TRBJ2-3|few
TGTGCCAGCTCAATCACGGGACAGAACACAGATACGCAGTATTTT
CASSITGQNTDTQYF
>TRBD1|TRBV11-1|TRBJ1-1|.
TGTGCCAGCAGCACCCTACAGGGGACTGAAGCTTTCTTT
CASSTLQGTEAFF
>.|TRBV7-9|TRBJ1-2|.
TGTGCCAGCAGCCCAACACAGAACAGGGTCCCCTATGGCTACACCTTC
CASSPTQNRVPYGYTF
>TRBD1|TRBV7-3|TRBJ2-2|.
TGTGCCAGCAGCCGAGAGGTGGCCGGGACAGAGACCGGGGAGCTGTTTTTT
CASSREVAGTETGELFF
>TRBD1|TRBV9|TRBJ1-4|.
TGTGCCAGCAGCCCCCGGGACAGGGGGCAGGGCAATGAAAAACTGTTTTTT
CASSPRDRGQGNEKLFF
>TRBD1|TRBV9|TRBJ1-6|.
TGTGCCAGCAGCGCGACCGGGACAGGGGAATCACCCCTCCACTTT
CASSATGTGESPLHF
>TRBD1|TRBV12-3/TRBV12-4|TRBJ1-1|once
TGTGCCAGCGGTCAGGGGGACACTGAAGCTTTCTTT
CASGQGDTEAFF
>TRBD1|TRBV7-2|TRBJ1-2|.
TGTGCCAGCAGCTTCAGGTCGGGACAGGACCCCTATGGCTACACCTTC
CASSFRSGQDPYGYTF
>.|TRBV5-1|TRBJ1-6|once
TGCGCCAGCAGCAGCGCTGGGGACACCTTTTCACCCCTCCACTTT
CASSSAGDTFSPLHF
>TRBD1|TRBV7-9|TRBJ2-2|.
TGTGCCAGCACCCACGGGACAGCCTCAGCGAACACCGGGGAGCTGTTTTTT
CASTHGTASANTGELFF
>TRBD1|TRBV28|TRBJ1-1|once
TGTGCCAGCAGCACCCCTGGGCAGGGGGACACTGAAGCTTTCTTT
CASSTPGQGDTEAFF
>TRBD1|TRBV27|TRBJ1-2|once
TGTGCCAGCAGTCCTCGGGACAGCACTAACTATGGCTACACCTTC
CASSPRDSTNYGYTF
>.|TRBV20-1|TRBJ2-3|.
TGCAGTGTTAGTAGTGTCTACACAGATACGCAGTATTTT
CSVSSVYTDTQYF
>TRBD1|TRBV14|TRBJ1-6|.
TGTGCCAGCAGCCTTGACAGGGTCCAGGTCTCACCCCTCCACTTT
CASSLDRVQVSPLHF
>.|TRBV6-5|TRBJ2-3|.
TGTGCCAGCAGCACGCCAGGCACAGATACGCAGTATTTT
CASSTPGTDTQYF
>.|TRBV3-1/TRBV3-2|TRBJ1-6|.
TGTGCCAGCAGCCAGGGAGGCGCGCTGGACTCACCCCTCCACTTT
CASSQGGALDSPLHF
>.|TRBV11-2|TRBJ1-5|.
TGTGCCAGCAGCTCCAACTTAGATCAGCCCCAGCATTTT
CASSSNLDQPQHF
>TRBD1|TRBV28|TRBJ1-1|.
TGTGCCAGCCGACAGGGAATCCGAAACACTGAAGCTTTCTTT
CASRQGIRNTEAFF
>TRBD1|TRBV28|TRBJ2-1|.
TGTGCCAGCAGACCTCCGGGACAGGGGTACAATGAGCAGTTCTTC
CASRPPGQGYNEQFF
>.|TRBV28|TRBJ1-3|.
TGTGCCAGCAGTTTCGACAGAGAAGGAAACACCATATATTTT
CASSFDREGNTIYF
>.|TRBV2|TRBJ2-1|once
TGTGCCAGCAGACCAAATACAGGGTACAATGAGCAGTTCTTC
CASRPNTGYNEQFF
>TRBD1|TRBV18|TRBJ2-5|.
TGTGCCAGCTCACAACGGGACAGACAAGAGACCCAGTACTTC
CASSQRDRQETQYF
>TRBD1|TRBV5-1|TRBJ1-2|.
TGCGCCAGCAGCATCCGACAGGGTCCCAAAAACTATGGCTACACCTTC
CASSIRQGPKNYGYTF
>TRBD1|TRBV6-1|TRBJ1-6|.
TGTGCCAGCAGTGAGTTCCGACAGGGGGGTGGTTCACCCCTCCACTTT
CASSEFRQGGGSPLHF
>.|TRBV7-6|TRBJ1-2|.
TGTGCCAGCAGCCTGGGACTGACATATGGCTACACCTTC
CASSLGLTYGYTF
>.|TRBV7-9|TRBJ1-5|few
TGTGCCAGCAGCTTAGCTGTCGGGGTAGCGGGGGACAATCAGCCCCAGCATTTT
CASSLAVGVAGDNQPQHF
>.|TRBV5-4|TRBJ1-1|.
TGTGCCAGCAGTCAAGCGGGACACCTAAACACTGAAGCTTTCTTT
CASSQAGHLNTEAFF
>.|TRBV12-5|TRBJ2-2|.
TGTGCTAGTGGTTTGCTTGCCGGGGAGCTGTTTTTT
CASGLLAGELFF
>.|TRBV18|TRBJ1-1|.
TGTGCCAGCTCCCCCACAGGGACGGTCGATGAAGCTTTCTTT
CASSPTGTVDEAFF
>.|TRBV27|TRBJ1-1|.
TGTGCCAGCAGTTTATCCAGGGGAGTCGCTGAAGCTTTCTTT
CASSLSRGVAEAFF
>.|TRBV5-1|TRBJ2-5|.
TGCGCCAGCAGCTTGGGGTCAGGGTCTGAGACCCAGTACTTC
CASSLGSGSETQYF
>.|TRBV9|TRBJ2-4|once
TGTGCCAGCAGCGTAGCCCCAGGGGCCAAAAACATTCAGTACTTC
CASSVAPGAKNIQYF
>TRBD2|TRBV7-8|TRBJ2-1|.
TGTGCCAGCAGCGGATGGGGGGGAAACTACAATGAGCAGTTCTTC
CASSGWGGNYNEQFF
>TRBD1|TRBV3-1/TRBV3-2|TRBJ1-6|.
TGTGCCAGCAGCCAATGGGACAGGGACGGCTCACCCCTCCACTTT
CASSQWDRDGSPLHF
>TRBD1|TRBV10-3|TRBJ2-5|.
TGTGCCACAAGACAGGGCCGGGAGACCCAGTACTTC
CATRQGRETQYF
>.|TRBV15|TRBJ1-1|.
TGTGCCACCAGCAGAGATCCCCGGGGGGGGAACACTGAAGCTTTCTTT
CATSRDPRGGNTEAFF
>.|TRBV9|TRBJ1-1|once
TGTGCCAGCAGCGTCGGGGAGGGGTGGTACACTGAAGCTTTCTTT
CASSVGEGWYTEAFF
>.|TRBV10-3|TRBJ1-2|.
TGTGCCATCAGGCGGAGCGGGGCAGAGGGCTACACCTTC
CAIRRSGAEGYTF
>.|TRBV9|TRBJ2-2|.
TGTGCCAGCAGCGTGGGACATCCGAACACCGGGGAGCTGTTTTTT
CASSVGHPNTGELFF
>TRBD1|TRBV29-1|TRBJ2-1|.
TGCAGCGTTGAAGTAAGACCCGGGACAGGGGGCAATTACAATGAGCAGTTCTTC
CSVEVRPGTGGNYNEQFF
>.|TRBV21-1|TRBJ1-2|.
TGTGCCAGCAGCAAAGAACCAGGGGGGTCGATCGGTAACTATGGCTACACCTTC
CASSKEPGGSIGNYGYTF
>.|TRBV5-5|TRBJ1-4|.
TGTGCCAGCAGCCCTACCGCCACGTTCACTAATGAAAAACTGTTTTTT
CASSPTATFTNEKLFF
>.|TRBV5-1|TRBJ1-1|.
TGCGCCAGCAGCTTGATAGGGGTCACTGAAGCTTTCTTT
CASSLIGVTEAFF
>TRBD1|TRBV28|TRBJ1-1|once
TGTGCCAGCAGTCTTCAGACAGGGCAAGCTTTCTTT
CASSLQTGQAFF
>.|TRBV19|TRBJ1-1|few
TGTGCCAGTGGGACGACAGGACGCACTGAAGCTTTCTTT
CASGTTGRTEAFF
>.|TRBV5-4|TRBJ2-2|.
TGTGCCATCACCTCGGGGGCGAACACCGGGGAGCTGTTTTTT
CAITSGANTGELFF
>TRBD1|TRBV5-8|TRBJ1-4|.
TGTGCCAGCAGCCCCCTGGGACAGGGGAATGAAAAACTGTTTTTT
CASSPLGQGNEKLFF